This TCR beta chain was recovered during a study of cytomegalovirus exposure and HLA in healthy donors. The PCR used 60 Vbeta and 13 Jbeta primers. Clones were read by immunoSEQ multiplex PCR, and TCRdb kept only the in-frame ones, dropping some. The top ten clones hold approximately 1.2% of a sample with roughly 150,000 clones, approximately 80% of them seen once. Germline V gene sequence: CDR1 SGHTA, CDR2 FQGNSA. The CDR3 is 17 residues long. J gave up 2 bases and V 4 bases, and 6 bases lay outside the gene matches. Sequencing input: PBMCs. The receptor comes from a boy between 2 and 15 years old in good health and CMV-seronegative. The chain is built from TRBV7-2 and TRBJ2-3; 13 nucleotides match TRBD2. In DNA form, the CDR3 reads TGTGCCAGCAGCTCCACGGGACTAGCGGGGCCCACAGATACGCAGTATTTT. Translating gives CASSSTGLAGPTDTQYF.